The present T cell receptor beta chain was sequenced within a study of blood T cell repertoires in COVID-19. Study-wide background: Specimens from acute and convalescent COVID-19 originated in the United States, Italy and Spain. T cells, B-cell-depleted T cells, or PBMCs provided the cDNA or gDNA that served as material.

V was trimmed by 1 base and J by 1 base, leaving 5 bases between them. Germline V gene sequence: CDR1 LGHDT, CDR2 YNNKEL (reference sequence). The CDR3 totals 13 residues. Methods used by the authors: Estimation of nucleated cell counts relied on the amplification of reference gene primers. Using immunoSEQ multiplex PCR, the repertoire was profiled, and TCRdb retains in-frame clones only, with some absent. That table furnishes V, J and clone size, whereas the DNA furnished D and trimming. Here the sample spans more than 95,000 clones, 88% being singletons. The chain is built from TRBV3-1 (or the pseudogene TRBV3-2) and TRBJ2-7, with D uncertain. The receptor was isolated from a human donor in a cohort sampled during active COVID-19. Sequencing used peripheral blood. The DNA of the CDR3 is TGTGCCAGCAGCCAAGTTCAGTCCTACGAGCAGTACTTC. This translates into CASSQVQSYEQYF.